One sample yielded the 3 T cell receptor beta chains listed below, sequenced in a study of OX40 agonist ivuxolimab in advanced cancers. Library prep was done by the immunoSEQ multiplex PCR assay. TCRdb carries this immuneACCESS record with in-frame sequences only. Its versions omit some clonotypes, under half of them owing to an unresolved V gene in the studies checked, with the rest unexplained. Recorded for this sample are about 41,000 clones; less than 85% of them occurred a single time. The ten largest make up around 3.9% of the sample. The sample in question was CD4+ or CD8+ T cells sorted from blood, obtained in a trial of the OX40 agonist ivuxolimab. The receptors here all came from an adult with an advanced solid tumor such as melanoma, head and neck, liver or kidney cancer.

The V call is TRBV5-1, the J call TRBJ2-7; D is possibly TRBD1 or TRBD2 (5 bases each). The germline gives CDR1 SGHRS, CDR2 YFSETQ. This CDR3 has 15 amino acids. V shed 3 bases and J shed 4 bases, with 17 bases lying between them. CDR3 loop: CASSSGPPQVYEQYF. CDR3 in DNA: TGCGCCAGCAGCTCGGGACCGCCGCAGGTGTACGAGCAGTACTTC.

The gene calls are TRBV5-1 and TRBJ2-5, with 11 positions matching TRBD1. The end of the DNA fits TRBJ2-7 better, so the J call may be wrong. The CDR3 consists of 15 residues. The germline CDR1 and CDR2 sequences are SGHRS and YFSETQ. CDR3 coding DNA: TGCGCCAGCAGCTTGGGTGGGACAGGGGGTTCCGAGCAGTACTTC. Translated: CASSLGGTGGSEQYF.

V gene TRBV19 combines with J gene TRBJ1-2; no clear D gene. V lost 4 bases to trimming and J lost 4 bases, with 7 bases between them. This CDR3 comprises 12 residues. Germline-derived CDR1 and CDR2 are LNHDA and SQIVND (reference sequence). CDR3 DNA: TGTGCCAGTAGTAACTTAGGCTATGGCTACACCTTC. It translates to CASSNLGYGYTF. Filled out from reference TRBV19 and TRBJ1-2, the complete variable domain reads DGGITQSPKYLFRKEGQNVTLSCEQNLNHDAMYWYRQDPGQGLRLIYYSQIVNDFQKGDIAEGYSVSREKKESFPLTVTSAQKNPTAFYLCASSNLGYGYTFGSGTRLTVV.